The 11 T cell receptor beta chains below were found in one sample sequenced in a study of regulatory T cells in long-lasting Graves disease. Libraries of TCR beta came from iRepertoire HTBI primers plus Arm-PCR of CDR3 regions. TCRdb independently ran MiXCR on the multiplex PCR reads; one entry per CDR3 protein. This table holds approximately 470,000 distinct CDR3 sequences, roughly 15% found once. Stated time point: newly diagnosed GD, antithyroid drugs for less than 3 months. Extracted PBMC RNA gave rise to the TCR library. These data were likewise used in another study, on T cells in Graves' hyperthyroidism and ophthalmopathy.

The sequencing here drew on peripheral blood mononuclear cells (PBMCs), taken at new diagnosis, from a patient treated with antithyroid drugs. Receptor source: a man aged 35-49 years with Graves disease.

This rearrangement joins TRBV14 to TRBJ1-1; the match to TRBD1 covers 7 bases. V was clipped by 5 bases and J by 0 bases; unmatched bases: 6. There are 15 residues in the CDR3. Germline values: CDR1 SGHDN, CDR2 FVKESK. The CDR3 DNA reads as TGTGCCAGCAGCACCCGAGGGGGCATGAACACTGAAGCTTTCTTT. It specifies CASSTRGGMNTEAFF.

Ten or more counts support this clonotype. The V call is TRBV7-9, the J call TRBJ2-7; TRBD1 matches 7 bases. The CDR3 runs 15 residues. CDR1 and CDR2 (germline): SEHNR, FQNEAQ (reference sequence). V lost 1 base to trimming and J lost 3 bases; unmatched junction nucleotides: 6. This chain's CDR3 is CASSLDRGQFYEQYF. Written as DNA, the CDR3 is TGTGCCAGCAGCTTAGACAGGGGCCAATTCTACGAGCAGTACTTC. The variable domain in full, completed from reference TRBV7-9 and TRBJ2-7, reads DTGVSQNPRHKITKRGQNVTFRCDPISEHNRLYWYRQTLGQGPEFLTYFQNEAQLEKSRLLSDRFSAERPKGSFSTLEIQRTEQGDSAMYLCASSLDRGQFYEQYFGPGTRLTVT.

The chain employs TRBV5-1 and TRBJ2-7; 8 bases line up with TRBD2. The CDR3 consists of 15 residues. The trim removed 4 bases at V and 0 bases at J, leaving 6 bases unmatched. Germline assignment: CDR1 SGHRS and CDR2 YFSETQ. CDR3 residues: CASSLTSASSYEQYF. The CDR3 DNA reads TGCGCCAGCAGCCTGACTAGCGCAAGCTCCTACGAGCAGTACTTC.

The chain combines TRBV2 with TRBJ2-7; D might be TRBD1 or TRBD2, each matching 7 bases. The V end was cut by 9 bases, the J end by 3 bases, with 21 bases between. The CDR3 is made up of 15 amino acids. The germline V gene has CDR1 SNHLY and CDR2 FYNNEI. Written as DNA, the CDR3 is TGTGCCAGGTCGAAGAAAGCGGGACAGTTCTACGAGCAGTACTTC. Its translation is CARSKKAGQFYEQYF.

This clonotype has more than one count but fewer than ten. The V gene is TRBV6-2 or TRBV6-3, the J gene TRBJ2-7, with 10 bases aligning to TRBD2. Germline CDR1 reads MNHEY; CDR2 reads SVGEGT. The CDR3 consists of 18 residues. J was trimmed by 0 bases and V by 7 bases; bases with no gene match: 15. The CDR3 reads CASTSSGGNIKSSYEQYF. The CDR3 DNA reads TGTGCCAGCACCTCTAGCGGGGGAAATATAAAGAGCTCCTACGAGCAGTACTTC.

The chain couples TRBV5-1 to TRBJ2-3, with 7 bases matching TRBD2. Trimming removed 3 bases from V and 0 bases from J; junction bases left unmatched: 10. There are 17 residues in the CDR3. Germline lookup yields CDR1 SGHRS and CDR2 YFSETQ. The CDR3 DNA sequence: TGCGCCAGCAGCTCCTCGGCAGGACTAGTCAGCACAGATACGCAGTATTTT. The encoded protein is CASSSSAGLVSTDTQYF.

The chain carries TRBV9 and TRBJ2-3; 9 bases match TRBD1. This CDR3 region has 15 residues. Germline CDR1 reads SGDLS; CDR2 reads YYNGEE. V trimming: 1 base; J trimming: 3 bases; junction bases outside the gene matches: 3. This CDR3 is CASSVLDRGTDTQYF. The DNA for the CDR3 is TGTGCCAGCAGCGTATTAGACAGGGGGACAGATACGCAGTATTTT. Based on the CDR3 plus reference TRBV9 and TRBJ2-3, the full variable domain is DSGVTQTPKHLITATGQRVTLRCSPRSGDLSVYWYQQSLDQGLQFLIQYYNGEERAKGNILERFSAQQFPDLHSELNLSSLELGDSALYFCASSVLDRGTDTQYFGPGTRLTVL.

This clonotype was observed a few times. V is TRBV12-3 or TRBV12-4 and J is TRBJ1-1, with D perhaps matching TRBD1 (5 bases). The germline V and J ends were trimmed by 6 bases and 10 bases, with 18 bases remaining between them. The CDR3 covers 13 residues. CDR3 loop: CASSTTRVLAAFF. CDR3 in DNA: TGTGCCAGCAGCACTACCAGGGTCCTGGCAGCTTTCTTT.

This clonotype was counted many times. The J gene is TRBJ1-4, the V gene TRBV7-6; 9 nucleotides agree with TRBD1. The V and J ends lost 6 bases and 4 bases, in that order; junction bases with no gene match: 3. The CDR3 runs 14 residues. Looked up from germline, CDR1 is SGHVS and CDR2 is FNYEAQ. CDR3 sequence: CASRSTGGNEKLFF. CDR3 coding DNA: TGTGCCAGCAGGTCGACAGGGGGTAATGAAAAACTGTTTTTT. Complete variable domain (other parts from reference TRBV7-6 and TRBJ1-4): GAGVSQSPRYKVTKRGQDVALRCDPISGHVSLYWYRQALGQGPEFLTYFNYEAQQDKSGLPNDRFSAERPEGSISTLTIQRTEQRDSAMYRCASRSTGGNEKLFFGSGTQLSVL.

This clonotype was counted at least ten times. The chain joins TRBV28 to TRBJ2-5; no firm D call. This CDR3 comprises 14 residues. Germline-derived CDR1 and CDR2 are MDHEN and SYDVKM. The V end was cut by 5 bases, the J end by 0 bases, with 10 bases between. The CDR3 nucleotides are TGTGCCAGCAGTGGAGACGCCTACCAAGAGACCCAGTACTTC. Translating it yields CASSGDAYQETQYF. The entire variable domain, with the rest obtained from reference TRBV28 and TRBJ2-5, is as follows: DVKVTQSSRYLVKRTGEKVFLECVQDMDHENMFWYRQDPGLGLRLIYFSYDVKMKEKGDIPEGYSVSREKKERFSLILESASTNQTSMYLCASSGDAYQETQYFGPGTRLLVL.

The chain carries TRBV2 and TRBJ2-7; 8 bases match TRBD2. J was trimmed by 1 base and V by 3 bases; bases with no gene match: 5. This CDR3 has 15 residues. Germline values: CDR1 SNHLY, CDR2 FYNNEI. As DNA, the CDR3 is TGTGCCAGCAGTGATCCAGCGGGAGTGTCCTACGAGCAGTACTTC. This codes for CASSDPAGVSYEQYF.